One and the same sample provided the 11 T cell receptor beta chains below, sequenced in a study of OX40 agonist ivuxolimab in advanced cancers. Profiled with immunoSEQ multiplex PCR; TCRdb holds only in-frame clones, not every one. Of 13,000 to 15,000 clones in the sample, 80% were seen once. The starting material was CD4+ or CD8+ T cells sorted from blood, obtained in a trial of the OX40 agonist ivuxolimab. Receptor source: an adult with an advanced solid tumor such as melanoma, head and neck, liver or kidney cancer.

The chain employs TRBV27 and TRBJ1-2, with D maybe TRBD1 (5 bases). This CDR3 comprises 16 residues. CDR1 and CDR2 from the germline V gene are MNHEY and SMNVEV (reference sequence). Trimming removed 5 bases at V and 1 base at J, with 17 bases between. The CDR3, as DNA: TGTGCCAGCAGTGTGACAGCCTTCAACCTTAACTATGGCTACACCTTC. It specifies CASSVTAFNLNYGYTF.

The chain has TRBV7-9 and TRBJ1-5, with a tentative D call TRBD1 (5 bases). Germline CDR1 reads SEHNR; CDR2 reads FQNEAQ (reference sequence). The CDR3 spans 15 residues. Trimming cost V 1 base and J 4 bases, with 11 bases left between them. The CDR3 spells CASSLGPRENQPQHF. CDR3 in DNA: TGTGCCAGCAGCTTAGGTCCCAGGGAGAATCAGCCCCAGCATTTT.

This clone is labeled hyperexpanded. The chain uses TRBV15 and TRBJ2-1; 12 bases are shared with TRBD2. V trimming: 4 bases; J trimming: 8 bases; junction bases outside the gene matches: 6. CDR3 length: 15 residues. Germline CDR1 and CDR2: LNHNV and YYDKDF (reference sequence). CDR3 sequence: CATSTSGGALDEQFF. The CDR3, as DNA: TGTGCCACCAGCACTAGCGGGGGGGCTCTAGATGAGCAGTTCTTC.

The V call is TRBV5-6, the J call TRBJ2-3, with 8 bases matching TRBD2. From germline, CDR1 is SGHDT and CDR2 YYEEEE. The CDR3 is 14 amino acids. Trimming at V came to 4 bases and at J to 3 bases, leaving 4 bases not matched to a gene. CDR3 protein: CASSVTSGTDTQYF. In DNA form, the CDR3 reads TGTGCCAGCAGCGTCACTAGCGGAACAGATACGCAGTATTTT.

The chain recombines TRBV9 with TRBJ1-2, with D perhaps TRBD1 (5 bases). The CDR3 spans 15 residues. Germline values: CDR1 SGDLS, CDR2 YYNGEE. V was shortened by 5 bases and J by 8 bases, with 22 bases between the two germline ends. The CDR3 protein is CASSTLTEVGGGYTF. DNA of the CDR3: TGTGCCAGCAGTACACTTACGGAGGTGGGGGGAGGCTACACCTTC. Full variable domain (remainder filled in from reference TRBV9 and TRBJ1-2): DSGVTQTPKHLITATGQRVTLRCSPRSGDLSVYWYQQSLDQGLQFLIQYYNGEERAKGNILERFSAQQFPDLHSELNLSSLELGDSALYFCASSTLTEVGGGYTFGSGTRLTVV.

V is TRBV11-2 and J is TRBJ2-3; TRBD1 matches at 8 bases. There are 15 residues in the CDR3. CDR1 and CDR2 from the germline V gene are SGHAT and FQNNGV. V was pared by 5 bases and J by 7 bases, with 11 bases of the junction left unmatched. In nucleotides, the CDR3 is TGTGCCAGCAGCGTGGGTGCAGGGGGCGGACATACGCAGTATTTT. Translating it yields CASSVGAGGGHTQYF.

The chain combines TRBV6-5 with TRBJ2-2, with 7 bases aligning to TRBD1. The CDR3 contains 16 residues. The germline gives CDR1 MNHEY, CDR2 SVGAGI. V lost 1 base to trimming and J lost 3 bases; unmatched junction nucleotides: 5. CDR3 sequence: CASSYFRDRYTGELFF. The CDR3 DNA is TGTGCCAGCAGTTACTTCCGGGACAGATACACCGGGGAGCTGTTTTTT.

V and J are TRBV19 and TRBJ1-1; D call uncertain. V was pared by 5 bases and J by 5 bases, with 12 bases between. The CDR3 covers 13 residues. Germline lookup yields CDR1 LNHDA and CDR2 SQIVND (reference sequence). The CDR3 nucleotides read TGTGCCAGTAGTCTACAGACCGGGACTGAAGCTTTCTTT. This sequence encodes CASSLQTGTEAFF.

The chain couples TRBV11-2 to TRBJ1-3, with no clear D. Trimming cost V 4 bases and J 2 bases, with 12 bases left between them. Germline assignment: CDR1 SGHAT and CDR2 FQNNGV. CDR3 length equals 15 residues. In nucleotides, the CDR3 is TGTGCCAGCAGCTCAGGTTTAGGGCCTGGAAACACCATATATTTT. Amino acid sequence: CASSSGLGPGNTIYF.

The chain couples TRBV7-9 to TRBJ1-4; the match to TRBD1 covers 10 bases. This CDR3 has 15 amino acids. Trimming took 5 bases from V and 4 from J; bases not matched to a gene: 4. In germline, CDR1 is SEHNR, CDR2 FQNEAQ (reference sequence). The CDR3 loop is CASSPRDRGNEKLFF. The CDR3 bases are TGTGCCAGCAGCCCCCGGGACAGGGGTAATGAAAAACTGTTTTTT.

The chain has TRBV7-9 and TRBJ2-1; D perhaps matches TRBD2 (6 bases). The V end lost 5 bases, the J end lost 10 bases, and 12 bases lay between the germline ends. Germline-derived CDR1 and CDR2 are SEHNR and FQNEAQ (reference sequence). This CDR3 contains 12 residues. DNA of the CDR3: TGTGCCAGCAGCACTGGGACTGTGGAGCAGTTCTTC. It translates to CASSTGTVEQFF.